This T cell receptor beta chain was obtained from a study of shared clonotypes between healthy human individuals (dated by TCRdb to about 2020). With regard to the full study: The cohort comprised a couple of women and a few men aged 18 to 49 years. Per donor, three plates each were used for CD4 naive and CD4 memory, two for CD8 naive, and one for CD8 memory. The study deeply sequenced blood TCR repertoires of about five healthy adults to estimate repertoire size and the extent of clonotype sharing between individuals. To increase sequencing depth and limit assay-specific biases, different laboratories used diverse techniques to prepare libraries and sequence TCR repertoires. Each donor's leukapheresis produced roughly between about 0.85 and 10 billion PBMCs. What the study reported, not specific to this receptor: About 5% of naive CD4, 3.5% of naive CD8, about 2.4% of memory CD4, and about 0.4% of memory CD8 clonotypes were shared across several donors. Based on pairwise subsampling, the degree of clonotype sharing among donors was expected to be affected by sequencing depth. Sampling was limited to blood, and TCR repertoires in tissue likely differ from TCR repertoires in blood. Clonotypes shared by all four sorted-subset donors showed higher generation probabilities than non-shared clonotypes. Even with the large sequencing depth, rarefaction of the sorted-subset datasets indicated that sequencing was incomplete. Naive subsets generally had larger estimated clonotype richness than memory subsets did. Because the study included a small number of donors, the genetic and exposure-history diversity represented was limited.

With regard to this clone: Its antigen remains unidentified. There are no base qualities to consult, and no much larger clone falls within one base.

The donors were healthy, HIV-negative adults who had no recently reported acute infections or vaccinations. Every donor was a Caucasian adult residing in Nashville, Tennessee, USA. CD4+ T cells were enriched through magnetic negative selection, after which naive cells were positively selected on CD45RA and the remaining negative fraction served as the memory subset. Blood was collected by leukapheresis, and PBMCs were isolated by Ficoll-Histopaque density gradient centrifugation and then cryopreserved in liquid nitrogen vapor phase. Analytical flow cytometry was used to check the purity and quantity of every magnetically sorted T cell population. From each sorted fraction, genomic DNA was isolated and quantified by UV absorbance on a Nanodrop 2000c. Using the deep immunoSEQ assay, TCR CDR3 regions were amplified from genomic DNA by multiplex PCR. Extracted genomic DNA from each cell subset was spread evenly across all wells of several immunoSEQ 96-well plates, with each plate serving as a replicate. For sorted subsets, roughly 0.2 ug genomic DNA, equal to tens of thousands of T cell genomes, was loaded into each replicate PCR. The purified libraries were quantified using a Qubit 3.0 fluorometer, sized with a Bioanalyzer 2100, and then quantified again using the KAPA Library Quantification kit. A separate single-read 150-cycle Illumina NextSeq 550 flow cell was used to sequence each immunoSEQ 96-well plate. Per the authors' processing: The immunoSEQ output contained only junctional sequences without quality scores, so filtering could not match that applied to full-length reads. To assign V/J genes and CDR3, sequences were annotated against IMGT germline references using PyIR, a Python wrapper for IgBLAST v1.9. Reads were filtered out if the reads had weak V/J assignments (E-value above 1e-6), no CDR3, stop codons, out-of-frame junctions, or ambiguous translated residues. V3J clonotypes were defined by identical inferred V gene, J gene, and CDR3 amino acid sequence. To compute the percentage overlap between repertoires, the number of shared unique clonotypes was divided by the size of the smaller repertoire. Richness of each repertoire was evaluated using RTK rarefaction, the Chao1 estimator, and Recon v2.1 estimates of unobserved clonotypes. Generation probabilities were computed with OLGA for all TCRbeta clonotypes obtained by the gDNA method from four donors. Held by TCRdb, this immuneACCESS table contains in-frame sequences only and omits some clones. Under half of the omission traces to an unresolved V gene where checked; the cause of the rest is unknown. V and J calls and clone size are copied from that table; D and trimming were computed from the DNA. The sample table shows fewer than 3 million clones, and about nine tenths are seen once. The ten top clones hold 0.37% of the sample.

Its CDR3 holds 14 amino acids, cysteine through phenylalanine. The retained sequence is limited to the CDR3, 42 bases, with the frame set at the first base. From the germline V gene, CDR1 is SNHLY and CDR2 is FYNNEI. The germline V and J ends show losses of 7 bases and 7 bases respectively, and no gene match explains 5 bases of the junction. The TCR comes from a man aged 18 to 29 in good health. Some clones in this sample may be carry-over from other donors' samples. Input material: naive CD4+ T cells from PBMCs. Per the publication, the cell subset or site label means: CD45RA+ positively selected. The chain is encoded by TRBV2 joined to TRBJ1-4; a stretch of 11 junction bases matches TRBD1. The encoded CDR3 is CASTGQGVGEKLFF. In nucleotides, the sequence is TGTGCCAGCACGGGACAGGGGGTTGGTGAAAAACTGTTTTTT.